Below, 22 T cell receptor beta chains from the same sample are listed, as sequenced in a study of T cell repertoires in cytomegalovirus infection. TCRdb re-derived calls from the reads in MiXCR, one entry per CDR3 protein. The sample carries about 770,000 distinct CDR3 sequences, 25% to 30% recorded once. Their specific antigens are unknown. The specimen was cultured CD8+ T cells from PBMCs, collected from culture after CMV antigen stimulation. Receptor source: a human donor in good health (CMV status not recorded). Some clones in this sample may be carry-over from other donors' samples.

This sequence joins TRBV2 and TRBJ2-7, with 11 bases fitting TRBD1. Germline CDR1 reads SNHLY; CDR2 reads FYNNEI. The junction had 5 bases not matched to a gene; V was cut back by 7 bases and J by 0 bases. The CDR3 totals 15 residues. The CDR3, as DNA: TGTGCCAGCACCCCGGACAGGGGGCCCTCCTACGAGCAGTACGTC. It yields the protein CASTPDRGPSYEQYV.

The V call is TRBV10-2, the J call TRBJ2-7; D might be TRBD2 (6 bases). Trimming removed 7 bases at V and 2 bases at J, with 15 bases between. The CDR3 extends over 14 amino acids. Germline CDR1 reads WSHSY; CDR2 reads SAAADI. CDR3 protein: CASTPGTWPYEQYV. The DNA of the CDR3 is TGCGCCAGCACCCCCGGGACTTGGCCCTACGAGCAGTACGTC.

This clonotype was seen only once. One base away lies a much larger clone, so this may be a sequencing read error. The chain links TRBV14 to TRBJ2-1; D is ambiguous. The CDR3 extends over 13 amino acids. In germline, CDR1 is SGHDN, CDR2 FVKESK. Trimming took off 4 bases at V and 3 bases at J, with 7 bases between the two ends. In DNA, the CDR3 is TGTGCCAGCAGCCCCAGCCACTACAATGAGCAGTTCTTC. This encodes CASSPSHYNEQFF.

This clonotype was seen a handful of times. This chain links TRBV6-1 with TRBJ2-7; 10 bases are shared with TRBD1. The CDR3 is 17 amino acids. CDR1 is MNHNS, CDR2 SASEGT, per germline. Germline trimming cut 4 bases from V and 4 bases from J; bases unmatched to any gene: 13. DNA for the CDR3: TGTGCCAGCAGTGCGGACAGGGGGTATTTCTTGGTTTACGAGCAGTACGTC. As protein: CASSADRGYFLVYEQYV.

This clonotype has a handful of counts. The chain couples TRBV6-6 to TRBJ1-1; D not resolved. CDR3 length: 12 residues. Germline V gives CDR1 MNHNY, CDR2 SVGAGI (reference sequence). V was shortened by 2 bases and J by 7 bases, with 8 bases between the two germline ends. The DNA for the CDR3 is TGTGCCAGCAGTTACGTTAAGGATGAAGCTTTCTTT. Its translation: CASSYVKDEAFF.

In its sample, this clonotype was seen a few times. The chain links TRBV19 to TRBJ2-2, with 11 bases that match TRBD1. J lost 6 bases, V lost 9 bases, and 9 bases had no gene match. Germline V gene sequence: CDR1 LNHDA, CDR2 SQIVND (reference sequence). The CDR3 has 15 amino acids. The DNA for the CDR3 is TGTGCCAGGAAGCCGGGACAGGGGGGATCCGGGGAGCTGTTTTTT. Amino acids: CARKPGQGGSGELFF.

The rearrangement links TRBV2 to TRBJ2-3, with D possibly being TRBD2 (6 bases). Trimming cost V 6 bases and J 6 bases, with 25 bases left between them. Germline-derived CDR1 and CDR2 are SNHLY and FYNNEI. The CDR3 has 17 amino acids. In DNA form, the CDR3 reads TGTGCCAGCAGAGGACACCGGGACTCGGGGAAAGGGGATACGCAGTATTTT. Its protein is CASRGHRDSGKGDTQYF.

This clonotype occurred a few times. An end of the junction does not agree with germline; a read error may underlie this. The CDR3 DNA is TGTGCCAGCAGCTTGGAGATACAGGGCACTGAAGCTTTTTTT. Its protein product is CASSLEIQGTEAFF. The chain has TRBV5-4 and TRBJ1-1; D perhaps matches TRBD1 (6 bases). From germline, CDR1 is SGHNT and CDR2 YYREEE (reference sequence). This CDR3 contains 14 residues.

In this sample, this clonotype turned up a few times. This chain joins TRBV19 and TRBJ1-5; D might be TRBD1 (5 bases). Germline V gene lookup returns CDR1 LNHDA and CDR2 SQIVND (reference sequence). V gave up 7 bases and J gave up 3 bases, with 16 bases separating them. This CDR3 is built from 15 residues. CDR3 loop: CASIDPYRYNQPQHF. CDR3 in DNA: TGTGCCAGTATTGATCCGTACAGGTACAATCAGCCCCAGCATTTT.

The chain combines TRBV12-3 or TRBV12-4 with TRBJ2-5; TRBD2 matches at 8 bases. The length of the CDR3 is 20 residues. V lost 4 bases and J lost 1; bases outside the gene matches: 20. The CDR3 loop is CASSWGGRGVPPLFQETQYF. CDR3 coding DNA: TGTGCCAGCAGTTGGGGAGGGCGGGGGGTTCCCCCCCTATTCCAAGAGACCCAGTACTTC.

J is TRBJ2-1 and V is TRBV7-6; D possibly corresponds to TRBD1 (6 bases). V lost 1 base and J 6 bases, leaving 13 bases between the germline ends. The CDR3 has 15 residues. Germline loops: CDR1 SGHVS, CDR2 FNYEAQ. The DNA for the CDR3 is TGTGCCAGCAGCTTAGAGGCAGGGGTTTCCAATGAGCAGTTCTTC. As protein: CASSLEAGVSNEQFF. Full variable domain (outside the CDR3, taken from reference TRBV7-6 and TRBJ2-1): GAGVSQSPRYKVTKRGQDVALRCDPISGHVSLYWYRQALGQGPEFLTYFNYEAQQDKSGLPNDRFSAERPEGSISTLTIQRTEQRDSAMYRCASSLEAGVSNEQFFGPGTRLTVL.

This clonotype was recorded many times. This chain joins TRBV7-8 and TRBJ1-2, with 7 bases aligning to TRBD1. CDR3 length equals 17 residues. CDR1 is SGHVS, CDR2 FQNEAQ, per germline. With 5 bases clipped from V and 1 base from J, the junction kept 13 bases outside the gene matches. CDR3 nucleotide sequence: TGTGCCAGCAGCACACAGGGGCTTAGGTTTCGTAACTATGGCTACACCTTC. Protein product: CASSTQGLRFRNYGYTF.

The chain combines TRBV12-3 or TRBV12-4 with TRBJ2-6; tentatively, D is TRBD2 (6 bases). V lost 6 bases and J 0 bases, leaving 12 bases between the germline ends. The CDR3 runs to 16 residues. In nucleotides, the CDR3 is TGTGCCAGCAGGGGGACTGGATTCTCTGGGGCCAACGTCCTGACTTTC. Its translation is CASRGTGFSGANVLTF.

This clonotype was recorded a few times. The chain has TRBV7-2 and TRBJ1-1, with a possible D match to TRBD1 (5 bases). In germline, CDR1 is SGHTA, CDR2 FQGNSA. Between the trimmed V and J ends, which lost 0 bases and 10 bases, there was a span of 9 bases. CDR3 length: 12 residues. DNA of the CDR3: TGTGCCAGCAGCTTAGCCCCCGGGGGAGCTTTCTTT. Protein sequence: CASSLAPGGAFF.

This clonotype was detected ten times or more. This chain links TRBV7-6 with TRBJ2-7; 7 bases are a match to TRBD2. The length of the CDR3 is 12 residues. Germline V gene lookup returns CDR1 SGHVS and CDR2 FNYEAQ. The V gene end was trimmed by 5 bases and the J gene end by 4 bases; junction bases not matched to a gene: 2. CDR3 DNA sequence: TGTGCCAGCAGCCAGGGAGGGTACGAGCAGTACGTC. It codes for CASSQGGYEQYV.

This clonotype is judged medium-sized (0.01 to 0.1%). The chain employs TRBV7-9 and TRBJ1-4; 7 bases map to TRBD1. J lost 0 bases, V lost 5 bases, and 24 bases had no gene match. The CDR3 loop spans 22 amino acids. Germline V gene lookup returns CDR1 SEHNR and CDR2 FQNEAQ (reference sequence). As DNA, the CDR3 is TGTGCCAGCAGCCCGGATTGGGGGCGACGCACAGAGAGGGGGCCAACTAATGAAAAACTGTTTTTT. Protein sequence: CASSPDWGRRTERGPTNEKLFF. Drawing the rest from reference TRBV7-9 and TRBJ1-4, the complete variable domain is DTGVSQNPRHKITKRGQNVTFRCDPISEHNRLYWYRQTLGQGPEFLTYFQNEAQLEKSRLLSDRFSAERPKGSFSTLEIQRTEQGDSAMYLCASSPDWGRRTERGPTNEKLFFGSGTQLSVL.

This clonotype turned up a few times. The gene calls are TRBV6-6 and TRBJ2-7; TRBD1 matches at 7 bases. The CDR3 spans 15 residues. Germline V gene sequence: CDR1 MNHNY, CDR2 SVGAGI (reference sequence). V was clipped by 5 bases and J by 3 bases; unmatched bases: 10. The CDR3 loop reads CASSVIGTENYEQYV. The CDR3 region has the DNA TGTGCCAGCAGTGTAATCGGGACAGAGAACTACGAGCAGTACGTC.

The chain has TRBV6-2 or TRBV6-3 and TRBJ2-7; TRBD1 aligns across 9 bases. The CDR3 loop spans 16 amino acids. Trimming removed 4 bases from V and 2 bases from J; junction bases left unmatched: 9. From germline, CDR1 is MNHEY and CDR2 SVGEGT. CDR3 in amino acids: CASSSFRTGETYEQYV. CDR3 coding DNA: TGTGCCAGCAGTTCTTTTCGGACAGGGGAAACCTACGAGCAGTACGTC.

The chain is built from TRBV6-6 and TRBJ1-2; 7 nucleotides align to TRBD1. The germline CDR1 and CDR2 sequences are MNHNY and SVGAGI (reference sequence). CDR3 length: 13 amino acids. The V segment lost 6 bases and the J segment 6 bases; nucleotides outside the gene matches: 7. As DNA, the CDR3 is TGTGCCAGCAGGCTCCCCGGGACAGATGGCTACACCTTC. Translating gives CASRLPGTDGYTF.

The chain is built from TRBV15 and TRBJ2-1; 7 bases are a match to TRBD2. From germline, CDR1 is LNHNV and CDR2 YYDKDF (reference sequence). The CDR3 consists of 14 residues. Trimming at V came to 5 bases and at J to 5 bases, leaving 6 bases not matched to a gene. CDR3 nucleotide sequence: TGTGCCACCAGCCCCGAGACTAGCCACAATGAGCAGTTCTTC. Translating gives CATSPETSHNEQFF.

Here the CDR3 reads CASGFLLAGDPSSGANVLTF. In DNA, the CDR3 is TGTGCTAGTGGTTTCTTACTAGCGGGGGACCCCAGCTCTGGGGCCAACGTCCTGACTTTC. The chain recombines TRBV12-5 with TRBJ2-6, with 11 positions matching TRBD2. J was trimmed by 0 bases and V by 3 bases; bases with no gene match: 10. Per germline, CDR1 LGHNT and CDR2 FRNRAP. CDR3 length equals 20 residues.

This clonotype was counted only a few times. The V gene is TRBV12-3 or TRBV12-4, the J gene TRBJ2-3; 9 bases align to TRBD2. J lost 5 bases, V lost 6 bases, and 9 bases had no gene match. This CDR3 has 15 amino acids. As DNA, the CDR3 is TGTGCCAGCAGCCCCAAAGGACTAGCGAGAGATACGCAGTATTTT. Translated, it gives CASSPKGLARDTQYF.